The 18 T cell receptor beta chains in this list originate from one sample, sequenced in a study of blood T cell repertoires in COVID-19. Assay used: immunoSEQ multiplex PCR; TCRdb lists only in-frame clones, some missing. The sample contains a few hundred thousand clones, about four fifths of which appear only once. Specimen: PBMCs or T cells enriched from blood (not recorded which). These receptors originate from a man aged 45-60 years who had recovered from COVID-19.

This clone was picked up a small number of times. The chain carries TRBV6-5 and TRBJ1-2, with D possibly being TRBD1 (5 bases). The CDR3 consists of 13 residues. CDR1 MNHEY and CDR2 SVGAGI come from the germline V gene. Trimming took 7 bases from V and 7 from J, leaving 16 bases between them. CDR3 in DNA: TGTGCCAGCACCCCAGGGCACTCCTCTGGCTACACCTTC. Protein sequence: CASTPGHSSGYTF.

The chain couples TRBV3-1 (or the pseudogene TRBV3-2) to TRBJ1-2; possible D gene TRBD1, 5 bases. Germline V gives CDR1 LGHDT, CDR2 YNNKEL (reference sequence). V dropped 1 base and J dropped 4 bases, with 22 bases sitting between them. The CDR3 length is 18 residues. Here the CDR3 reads CASSQVPIRQWSIYGYTF. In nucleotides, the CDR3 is TGTGCCAGCAGCCAAGTCCCTATCAGACAGTGGTCCATCTATGGCTACACCTTC.

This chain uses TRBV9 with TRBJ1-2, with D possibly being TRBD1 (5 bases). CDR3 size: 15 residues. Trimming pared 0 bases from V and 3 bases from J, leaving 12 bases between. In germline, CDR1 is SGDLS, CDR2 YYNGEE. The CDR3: CASSVAVGTDYGYTF. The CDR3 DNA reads TGTGCCAGCAGCGTAGCGGTCGGGACTGACTATGGCTACACCTTC.

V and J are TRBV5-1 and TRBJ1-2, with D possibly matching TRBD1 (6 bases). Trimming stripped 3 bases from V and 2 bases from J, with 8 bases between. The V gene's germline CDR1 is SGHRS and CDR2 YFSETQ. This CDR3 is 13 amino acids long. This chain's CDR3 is CASSYDRNYGYTF. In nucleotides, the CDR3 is TGCGCCAGCAGCTACGACAGGAACTATGGCTACACCTTC.

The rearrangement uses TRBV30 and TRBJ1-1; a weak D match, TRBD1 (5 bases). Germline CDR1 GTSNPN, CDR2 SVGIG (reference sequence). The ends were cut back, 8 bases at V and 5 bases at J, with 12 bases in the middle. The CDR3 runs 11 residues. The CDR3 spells CAGGGETEAFF. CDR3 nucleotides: TGTGCCGGGGGAGGGGAGACTGAAGCTTTCTTT.

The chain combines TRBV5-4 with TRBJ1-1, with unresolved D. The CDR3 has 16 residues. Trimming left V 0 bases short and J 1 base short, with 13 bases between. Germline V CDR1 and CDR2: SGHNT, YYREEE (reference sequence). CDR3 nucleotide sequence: TGTGCCAGCAGCTTGGAAACCGGTCGGTCGAACACTGAAGCTTTCTTT. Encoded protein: CASSLETGRSNTEAFF.

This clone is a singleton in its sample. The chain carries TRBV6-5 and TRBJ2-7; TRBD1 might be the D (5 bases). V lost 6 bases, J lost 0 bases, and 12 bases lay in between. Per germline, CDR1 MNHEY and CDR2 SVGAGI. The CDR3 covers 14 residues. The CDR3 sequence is CASSPDISSYEQYF. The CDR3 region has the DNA TGTGCCAGCAGCCCGGACATTTCCTCCTACGAGCAGTACTTC.

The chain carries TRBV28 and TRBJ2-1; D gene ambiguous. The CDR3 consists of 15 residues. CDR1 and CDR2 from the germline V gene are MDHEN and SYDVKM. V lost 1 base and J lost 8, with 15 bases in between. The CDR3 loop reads CASSLSATSLDEQFF. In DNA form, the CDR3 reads TGTGCCAGCAGTTTATCTGCGACTTCTCTCGATGAGCAGTTCTTC.

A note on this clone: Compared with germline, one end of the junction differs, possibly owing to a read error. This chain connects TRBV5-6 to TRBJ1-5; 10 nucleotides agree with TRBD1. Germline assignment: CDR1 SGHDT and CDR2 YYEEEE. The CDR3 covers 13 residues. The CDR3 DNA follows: TGTGCCAGCAGCTTGAAGGCGGGGACAGGGGCCAATTTT. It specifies CASSLKAGTGANF.

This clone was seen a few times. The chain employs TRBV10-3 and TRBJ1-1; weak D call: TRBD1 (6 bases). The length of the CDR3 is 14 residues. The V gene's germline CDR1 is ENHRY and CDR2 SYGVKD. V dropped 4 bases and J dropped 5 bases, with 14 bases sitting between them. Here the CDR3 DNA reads TGTGCCATCAGTGTGCAGGGGCCGAAGACTGAAGCTTTCTTT. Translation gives CAISVQGPKTEAFF.

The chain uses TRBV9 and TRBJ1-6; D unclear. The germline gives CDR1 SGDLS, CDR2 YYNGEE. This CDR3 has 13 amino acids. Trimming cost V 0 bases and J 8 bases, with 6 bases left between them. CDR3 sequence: CASSVATDSPLHF. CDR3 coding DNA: TGTGCCAGCAGCGTAGCTACTGATTCACCCCTCCACTTT.

DNA of the CDR3: TGTGCCAGCAGCTTAATTCCTGCAGATACGCAGTATTTT. Translating it yields CASSLIPADTQYF. The chain is built from TRBV7-3 and TRBJ2-3; no firm D call. There are 13 residues in the CDR3. Germline V gene sequence: CDR1 SGHTA, CDR2 FQGTGA. Trimming removed 1 base at V and 4 bases at J, with 6 bases between.

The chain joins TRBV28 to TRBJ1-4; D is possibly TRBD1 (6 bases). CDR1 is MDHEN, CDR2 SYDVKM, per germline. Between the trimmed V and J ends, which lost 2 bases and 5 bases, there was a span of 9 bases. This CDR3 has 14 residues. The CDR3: CASSLQGLNEKLFF. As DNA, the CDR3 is TGTGCCAGCAGTTTACAGGGGCTCAATGAAAAACTGTTTTTT.

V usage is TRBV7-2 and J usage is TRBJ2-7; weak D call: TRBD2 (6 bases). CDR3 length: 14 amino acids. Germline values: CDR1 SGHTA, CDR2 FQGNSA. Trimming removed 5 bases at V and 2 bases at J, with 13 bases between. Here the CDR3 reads CASSVSGNTYEQYF. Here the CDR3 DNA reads TGTGCCAGCAGCGTTAGCGGAAACACCTACGAGCAGTACTTC.

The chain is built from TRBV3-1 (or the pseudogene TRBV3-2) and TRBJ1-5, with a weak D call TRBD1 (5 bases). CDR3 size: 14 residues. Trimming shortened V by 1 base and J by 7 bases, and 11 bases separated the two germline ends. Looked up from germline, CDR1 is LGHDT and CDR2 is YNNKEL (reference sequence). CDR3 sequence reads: CASSQGQGRQPQHF. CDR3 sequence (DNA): TGTGCCAGCAGCCAAGGGCAGGGCAGGCAGCCCCAGCATTTT.

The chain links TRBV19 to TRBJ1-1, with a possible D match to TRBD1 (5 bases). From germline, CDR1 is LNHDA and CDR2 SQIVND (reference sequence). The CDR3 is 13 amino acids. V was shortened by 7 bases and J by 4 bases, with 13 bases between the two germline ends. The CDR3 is CASITQGSTEAFF. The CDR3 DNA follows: TGTGCCAGTATAACTCAGGGAAGCACTGAAGCTTTCTTT.

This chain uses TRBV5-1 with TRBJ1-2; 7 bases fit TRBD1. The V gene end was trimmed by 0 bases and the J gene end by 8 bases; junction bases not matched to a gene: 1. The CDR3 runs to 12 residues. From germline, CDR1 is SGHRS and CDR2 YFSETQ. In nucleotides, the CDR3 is TGCGCCAGCAGCTTGGAAGGGGGCGGCTACACCTTC. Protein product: CASSLEGGGYTF.

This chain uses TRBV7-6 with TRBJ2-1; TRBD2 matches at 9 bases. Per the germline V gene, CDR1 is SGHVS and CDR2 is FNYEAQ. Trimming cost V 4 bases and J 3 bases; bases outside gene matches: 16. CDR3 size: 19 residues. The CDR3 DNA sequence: TGTGCCAGCAGCTCCGGTGGTCAGACCATAGCGGGAGTCTACAATGAGCAGTTCTTC. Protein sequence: CASSSGGQTIAGVYNEQFF.